The entry below gives a single T cell receptor (beta chain) sequence along with its context. The trim removed 11 bases at V and 2 bases at J, leaving 19 bases unmatched. Germline values: CDR1 MDHEN, CDR2 SYDVKM. CDR3 length: 18 residues. This entry belongs to a study of blood T cell repertoires in COVID-19. The repertoire was sequenced with immunoSEQ multiplex PCR; TCRdb's copy has only in-frame clones and lacks some. The sample holds 53,000 or so clones; roughly 90% are singletons and the top ten take around 3%. The sequenced material came from peripheral blood. The receptor was isolated from a human donor in a cohort sampled during active COVID-19. This rearrangement joins TRBV28 to TRBJ2-1, with 9 bases matching TRBD2. The CDR3 coding sequence is TGTGCCGGAGGACGGACTATAGCGGGAGTAATTCCCTACAATGAGCAGTTCTTC. Protein sequence: CAGGRTIAGVIPYNEQFF.